This TCR beta chain stems from a study of T-cell memory formation after mild COVID-19. Study results and limitations: There was a balanced CD4/CD8 profile in clones contracting day 15 to 85, and later expanders leaned CD4+.

J gave up 6 bases and V 2 bases, and 7 bases lay outside the gene matches. This CDR3 comprises 14 residues. A note on this clonotype: What it recognizes is unknown.

TCRdb ran MiXCR on the 5' RACE reads and lists one entry per CDR3 protein. The sample holds around 250,000 distinct CDR3 sequences, about 16% seen once. This TCR came from a man younger than 30 who had mild COVID-19 (a few samples of this study predate the infection). Cell type and time point are not known. Source material: PBMCs or a T cell subset sorted from them (not recorded which). The gene calls are TRBV12-3 or TRBV12-4 and TRBJ2-7; 7 nucleotides agree with TRBD1. The DNA of the CDR3 is TGTGCCAGCAGTTTACTTGACAGGGTGGGCGAGCAGTACTTC. Its protein is CASSLLDRVGEQYF.